The T cell receptor beta chain described here comes from a study of OX40 agonist ivuxolimab in advanced cancers. Looking at the study overall: Among those enrolled, mean age was around 55 years (range about 20 to 79) and about 82% were male. Three dose-escalation patients had partial responses: one with hepatocellular carcinoma and two with cutaneous melanoma. Findings and limits, study-wide: With doses of 0.1 to 3.0 mg/kg, CD4+ and CD8+ blood T cells had undergone clonal expansion by week 6. Compared with CD4+, CD8+ T cells on average had more expanded clones.

CDR1 is SGHRS, CDR2 YFSETQ, per germline. The CDR3 totals 14 residues. On this clone: Antigen unknown. Compared with germline, one end of the junction differs, possibly owing to a read error.

Generated by immunoSEQ multiplex PCR, the TCRdb table keeps only in-frame clones and is missing some. The table shows over 60,000 clones, with around 88% occurring only once. The gene calls are TRBV5-1 and TRBJ2-2, with TRBD2 matching 16 bases. The material sequenced was CD4+ or CD8+ T cells sorted from blood, taken in a trial of the OX40 agonist ivuxolimab. This TCR derives from an adult with an advanced solid tumor such as melanoma, head and neck, liver or kidney cancer. This CDR3 is CASSPGTSGGAPHF. The CDR3 DNA reads TGCGCCAGCAGCCCCGGGACTAGCGGGGGGGCTCCGCATTTT.